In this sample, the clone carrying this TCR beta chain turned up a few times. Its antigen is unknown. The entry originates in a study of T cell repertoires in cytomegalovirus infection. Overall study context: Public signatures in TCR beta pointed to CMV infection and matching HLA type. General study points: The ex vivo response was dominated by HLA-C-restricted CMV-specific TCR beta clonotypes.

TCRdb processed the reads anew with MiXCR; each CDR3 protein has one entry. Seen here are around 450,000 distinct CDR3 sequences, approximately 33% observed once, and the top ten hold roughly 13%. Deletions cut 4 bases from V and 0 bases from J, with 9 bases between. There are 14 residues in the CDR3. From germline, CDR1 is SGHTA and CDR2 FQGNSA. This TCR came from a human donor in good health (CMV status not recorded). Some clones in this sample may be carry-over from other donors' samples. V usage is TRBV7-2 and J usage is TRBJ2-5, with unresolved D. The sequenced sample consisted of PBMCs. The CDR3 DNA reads TGTGCCAGCAGCTCGAGCAGTAACCAAGAGACCCAGTACTTC. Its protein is CASSSSSNQETQYF.